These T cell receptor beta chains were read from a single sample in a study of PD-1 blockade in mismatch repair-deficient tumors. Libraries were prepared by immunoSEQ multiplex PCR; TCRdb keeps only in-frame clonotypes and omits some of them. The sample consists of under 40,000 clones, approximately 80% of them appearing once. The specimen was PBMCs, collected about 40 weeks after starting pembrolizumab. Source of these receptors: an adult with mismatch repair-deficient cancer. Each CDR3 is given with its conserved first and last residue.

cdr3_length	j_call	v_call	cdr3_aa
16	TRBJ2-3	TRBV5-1	CASSLLAGGITDTQYF
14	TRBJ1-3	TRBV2	CASSDREKGNTIYF
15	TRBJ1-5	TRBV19	CASSEDRAKIQPQHF
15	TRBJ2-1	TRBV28	CASRRAGGTYNEQFF
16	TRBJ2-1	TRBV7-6	CASSSGHELSYNEQFF
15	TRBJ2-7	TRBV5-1	CASTLTSGRVYEQYF
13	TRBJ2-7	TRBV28	CASSLVHSYEQYF
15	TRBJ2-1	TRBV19	CASSTRRPPEDEQFF
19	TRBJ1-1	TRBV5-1	CASSLVGRGGRGMNTEAFF
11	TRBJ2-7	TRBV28	CASSLTRTKYF
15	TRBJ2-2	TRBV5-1	CASSLADRDTGELFF
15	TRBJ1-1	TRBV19	CASRSTGQGRTEAFF
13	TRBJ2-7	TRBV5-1	CASSPGDSYEQYF
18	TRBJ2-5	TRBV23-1	CASSHNGTGGFGRETQYF
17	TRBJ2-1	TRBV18	CASSPPVGGGASNEQFF